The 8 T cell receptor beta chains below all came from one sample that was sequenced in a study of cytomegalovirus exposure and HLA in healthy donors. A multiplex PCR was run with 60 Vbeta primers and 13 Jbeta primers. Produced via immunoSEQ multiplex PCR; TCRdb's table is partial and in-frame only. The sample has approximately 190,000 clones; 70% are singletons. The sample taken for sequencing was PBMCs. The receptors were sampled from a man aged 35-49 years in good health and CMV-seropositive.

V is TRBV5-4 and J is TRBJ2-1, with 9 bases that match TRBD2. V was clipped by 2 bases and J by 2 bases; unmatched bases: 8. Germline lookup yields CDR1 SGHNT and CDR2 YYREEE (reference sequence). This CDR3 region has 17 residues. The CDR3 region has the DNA TGTGCCAGCAGCTTAGGCCCCGGGACTAGCCCCTACAATGAGCAGTTCTTC. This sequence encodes CASSLGPGTSPYNEQFF.

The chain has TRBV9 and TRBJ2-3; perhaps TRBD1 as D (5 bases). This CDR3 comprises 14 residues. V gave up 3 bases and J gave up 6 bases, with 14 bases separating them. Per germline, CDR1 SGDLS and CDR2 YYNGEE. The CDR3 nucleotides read TGTGCCAGCAGCGCACAGGCGCGGTGGGATACGCAGTATTTT. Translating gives CASSAQARWDTQYF.

As DNA, the CDR3 is TGTGCCAGCAGCGACTGGGGGGACAATCAGCCCCAGCATTTT. Translation gives CASSDWGDNQPQHF. The genes are TRBV11-2 and TRBJ1-5, with a possible D match to TRBD1 (5 bases). Germline V CDR1 and CDR2: SGHAT, FQNNGV. This CDR3 region has 14 residues. V lost 5 bases and J lost 3, with 11 bases in between.

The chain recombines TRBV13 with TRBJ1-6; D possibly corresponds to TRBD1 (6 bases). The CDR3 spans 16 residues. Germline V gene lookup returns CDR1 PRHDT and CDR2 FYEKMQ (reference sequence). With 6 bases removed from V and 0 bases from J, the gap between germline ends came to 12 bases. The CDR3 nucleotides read TGTGCCAGCAGTCCCGACAGGAGCTCCTATAATTCACCCCTCCACTTT. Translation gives CASSPDRSSYNSPLHF.

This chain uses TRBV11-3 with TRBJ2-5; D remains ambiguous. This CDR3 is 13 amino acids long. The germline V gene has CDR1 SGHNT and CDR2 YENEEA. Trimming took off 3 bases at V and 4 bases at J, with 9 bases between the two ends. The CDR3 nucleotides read TGTGCCAGCAGCTTCTTCGGTGGAGAGACCCAGTACTTC. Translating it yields CASSFFGGETQYF.

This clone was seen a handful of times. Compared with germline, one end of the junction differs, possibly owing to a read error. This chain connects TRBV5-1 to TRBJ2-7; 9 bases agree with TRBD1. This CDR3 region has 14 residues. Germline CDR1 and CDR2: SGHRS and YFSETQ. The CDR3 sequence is CASSLGTGTYEQCF. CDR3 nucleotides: TGCGCCAGCAGCCTCGGGACAGGGACCTACGAGCAGTGCTTC.

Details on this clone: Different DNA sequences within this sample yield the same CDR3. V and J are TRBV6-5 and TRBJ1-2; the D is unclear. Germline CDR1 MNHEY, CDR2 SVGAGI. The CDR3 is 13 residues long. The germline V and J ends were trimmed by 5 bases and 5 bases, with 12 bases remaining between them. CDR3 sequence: CASSPPGGYGYTF. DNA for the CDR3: TGTGCCAGCAGTCCGCCGGGAGGGTATGGCTACACCTTC.

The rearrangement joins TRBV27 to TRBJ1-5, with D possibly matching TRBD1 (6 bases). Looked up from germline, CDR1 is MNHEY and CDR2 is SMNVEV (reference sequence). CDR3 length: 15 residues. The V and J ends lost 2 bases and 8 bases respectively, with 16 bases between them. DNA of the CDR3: TGTGCCAGCAGTTTACACGGACAGACGTTGGAGCCCCAGCATTTT. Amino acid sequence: CASSLHGQTLEPQHF.